The 32 T cell receptor beta chains given below trace back to one sample, sequenced in a study of CD8 T cells in ankylosing spondylitis. Study-level points and caveats: About 8 highly homologous variants made up a TCR beta motif, and this motif appeared characteristic of ankylosing spondylitis blood.

Each CDR3 protein gets one entry after TCRdb re-called the 5' RACE reads with MiXCR. The table has roughly 350,000 distinct CDR3 sequences, around 8% seen once. Their antigens are not known. What was sequenced was blood, either unsorted or a sorted T cell fraction (not recorded which). These receptors originate from a male donor with ankylosing spondylitis.

This clonotype was detected many times. The V and J genes are TRBV20-1 and TRBJ1-4, with TRBD1 matching over 8 bases. There are 17 residues in the CDR3. The germline CDR1 and CDR2 sequences are DFQATT and SNEGSKA (reference sequence). With 0 bases clipped from V and 1 base from J, the junction kept 7 bases outside the gene matches. CDR3 DNA: TGCAGTGCTAGAGACCCGGACAGGGTTCGAACTAATGAAAAACTGTTTTTT. It codes for CSARDPDRVRTNEKLFF.

This clonotype was seen a few times. The gene calls are TRBV5-1 and TRBJ1-4, with D possibly TRBD1 on 5 matching bases. The V end lost 4 bases, the J end lost 5 bases, and 15 bases lay between the germline ends. This CDR3 is built from 15 residues. CDR1 and CDR2 (germline): SGHRS, YFSETQ. For the CDR3, the DNA is TGCGCCAGCAGCCGGGATGGGGCAGCAAATGAAAAACTGTTTTTT. Protein sequence: CASSRDGAANEKLFF.

This clonotype was counted ten times or more. V is TRBV5-6 and J is TRBJ2-7; a weak D match, TRBD1 (6 bases). The V and J ends lost 0 bases and 3 bases respectively, with 10 bases between them. CDR1 and CDR2 (germline): SGHDT, YYEEEE. This CDR3 spans 14 amino acids. CDR3 in DNA: TGTGCCAGCAGCTTGGTGCGACAGGACTACGAGCAGTACTTC. It encodes CASSLVRQDYEQYF.

This clonotype came up a few times. The chain couples TRBV7-9 to TRBJ1-2; 9 nucleotides line up with TRBD1. V lost 5 bases and J lost 4; bases outside the gene matches: 11. The CDR3 spans 16 residues. Germline V gene data show CDR1 as SEHNR and CDR2 as FQNEAQ (reference sequence). The DNA for the CDR3 is TGTGCCAGCAGCACCCCGGGACAGGGCCGGAGCTATGGCTACACCTTC. It is translated as CASSTPGQGRSYGYTF. The entire variable domain, with the rest obtained from reference TRBV7-9 and TRBJ1-2, is as follows: DTGVSQNPRHKITKRGQNVTFRCDPISEHNRLYWYRQTLGQGPEFLTYFQNEAQLEKSRLLSDRFSAERPKGSFSTLEIQRTEQGDSAMYLCASSTPGQGRSYGYTFGSGTRLTVV.

The chain carries TRBV4-2 and TRBJ2-7; 7 bases line up with TRBD1. The V gene end was trimmed by 2 bases and the J gene end by 4 bases; junction bases not matched to a gene: 5. The CDR3 is 14 amino acids. CDR1 LGHNA and CDR2 YNFKEQ come from the germline V gene. This chain's CDR3 is CASSQPQDRYEQYF. CDR3 DNA: TGTGCCAGCAGCCAACCCCAGGACAGGTACGAGCAGTACTTC.

This clonotype was recorded at least ten times. The rearrangement joins TRBV19 to TRBJ1-5; D is uncertain. The CDR3 runs to 13 residues. CDR1 LNHDA and CDR2 SQIVND come from the germline V gene (reference sequence). Trimming pared 6 bases from V and 4 bases from J, leaving 10 bases between. CDR3 in amino acids: CASSGLQNQPQHF. The CDR3 DNA reads as TGTGCCAGTAGCGGACTACAGAATCAGCCCCAGCATTTT.

V usage is TRBV29-1 and J usage is TRBJ2-2; 7 bases align to TRBD2. Germline trimming cut 4 bases from V and 1 base from J; bases unmatched to any gene: 12. The CDR3 is made up of 17 amino acids. CDR1 is SQVTM and CDR2 is ANQGSEA in the germline V gene. The CDR3 DNA reads as TGCAGCGTTGTACCCTTTGGGGGAGGGAAGAACACCGGGGAGCTGTTTTTT. It codes for CSVVPFGGGKNTGELFF.

This clonotype was counted only a few times. The CDR3 region is CAISDYGSERGTGEQFF. The CDR3 bases are TGTGCCATCAGTGATTACGGGAGTGAGAGGGGCACCGGAGAGCAGTTCTTC. This sequence joins TRBV10-3 and TRBJ2-1; TRBD2 is a possible D gene (6 bases). The CDR3 totals 17 residues. Trimming stripped 3 bases from V and 10 bases from J, with 25 bases between. Germline V gene data show CDR1 as ENHRY and CDR2 as SYGVKD.

This clonotype appeared many times. CDR3 nucleotides: TGTGCCTGGAGTGTACCGGGCCCAGGCGATTCCAATGAGCAGTTCTTC. Protein sequence: CAWSVPGPGDSNEQFF. This rearrangement joins TRBV30 to TRBJ2-1, with D unclear. The V and J ends lost 0 bases and 6 bases respectively, with 18 bases between them. Germline values: CDR1 GTSNPN, CDR2 SVGIG (reference sequence). The CDR3 covers 16 residues.

This clonotype was seen a handful of times. This chain links TRBV27 with TRBJ2-3; D remains ambiguous. In germline, CDR1 is MNHEY, CDR2 SMNVEV (reference sequence). CDR3 length: 12 amino acids. Trimming took 5 bases from V and 2 from J, leaving 5 bases between them. CDR3 in amino acids: CASSPFTDTQYF. The CDR3 bases are TGTGCCAGCAGTCCCTTCACAGATACGCAGTATTTT.

This clonotype was seen a few times. This chain connects TRBV15 to TRBJ2-5; 8 nucleotides line up with TRBD2. Germline V gene lookup returns CDR1 LNHNV and CDR2 YYDKDF (reference sequence). V was pared by 0 bases and J by 8 bases, with 14 bases of the junction left unmatched. The CDR3 totals 17 residues. The CDR3 here is CATSREITTSGGSTQYF. The CDR3 DNA follows: TGTGCCACCAGCAGAGAAATAACCACTAGCGGAGGCAGTACCCAGTACTTC.

V usage is TRBV5-6 and J usage is TRBJ2-1; perhaps TRBD1 as D (6 bases). The CDR3 runs to 16 residues. V was clipped by 0 bases and J by 3 bases, with 13 bases between them. Germline CDR1 and CDR2: SGHDT and YYEEEE. CDR3 loop: CASSLDREVLYNEQFF. In DNA form, the CDR3 reads TGTGCCAGCAGCTTGGACAGGGAAGTTCTCTACAATGAGCAGTTCTTC.

The chain is built from TRBV4-3 and TRBJ2-2; either TRBD1 or TRBD2 may fit D (6 bases each). Germline V lookup: CDR1 LGHNA, CDR2 YSLEER. The V end was cut by 4 bases, the J end by 6 bases, with 15 bases between. The CDR3 runs 15 residues. CDR3: CASSLSRGASGELFF. For the CDR3, the DNA is TGCGCCAGCAGCCTCTCGAGGGGGGCCTCCGGGGAGCTGTTTTTT.

This clonotype turned up a few times. The chain joins TRBV5-1 to TRBJ2-7; 10 nucleotides match TRBD1. The CDR3 length is 16 residues. The V and J ends lost 4 bases and 4 bases, in that order; junction bases with no gene match: 11. CDR1 and CDR2 (germline): SGHRS, YFSETQ. The CDR3 DNA reads TGCGCCAGCAGCCACTGGCCGGGACAGGGGTCATACGAGCAGTACTTC. Amino acids: CASSHWPGQGSYEQYF.

The chain links TRBV20-1 to TRBJ2-1; TRBD2 matches at 8 bases. The junction had 7 bases not matched to a gene; V was cut back by 2 bases and J by 7 bases. This CDR3 has 14 amino acids. The V gene's germline CDR1 is DFQATT and CDR2 SNEGSKA (reference sequence). CDR3 DNA sequence: TGCAGTGCTAGAATGGCGGGAGGTTCGAATGAGCAGTTCTTC. Its translation is CSARMAGGSNEQFF.

This clonotype was seen only a few times. In nucleotides, the CDR3 is TGCAGTGCTAGAGACCAGGGAGGAACCGACAATGAGCAGTTCTTC. Its protein product is CSARDQGGTDNEQFF. The rearrangement links TRBV20-1 to TRBJ2-1, with D possibly TRBD2 on 6 matching bases. V was trimmed by 0 bases and J by 5 bases, leaving 14 bases between them. This CDR3 spans 15 amino acids. Germline assignment: CDR1 DFQATT and CDR2 SNEGSKA (reference sequence).

This clonotype was recorded a few times. The CDR3 is CASSPPGTARRATQYF. The CDR3 DNA reads as TGTGCCAGCTCACCACCTGGGACGGCCCGACGGGCTACGCAGTATTTT. The chain links TRBV18 to TRBJ2-3; D assignment may be TRBD1 or TRBD2 (5 bases each). Trimming stripped 0 bases from V and 8 bases from J, with 18 bases between. The CDR3 is 16 residues long. Germline lookup yields CDR1 KGHSH and CDR2 LQKENI.

The sample holds a few counts of this clonotype. This chain joins TRBV28 and TRBJ2-2; 8 bases match TRBD1. V trimming: 6 bases; J trimming: 5 bases; junction bases outside the gene matches: 8. Per the germline V gene, CDR1 is MDHEN and CDR2 is SYDVKM. This CDR3 has 15 amino acids. For the CDR3, the DNA is TGTGCCAGCAGGCCCAGGGGGCGAGAAACCGGGGAGCTGTTTTTT. This translates into CASRPRGRETGELFF.

This chain uses TRBV28 with TRBJ1-2; D is unresolved. Trimming removed 5 bases from V and 4 bases from J, with 14 bases in between. Germline values: CDR1 MDHEN, CDR2 SYDVKM. CDR3 length equals 14 residues. CDR3 amino acids: CASSGIGRFYGYTF. The CDR3 DNA is TGTGCCAGCAGTGGCATCGGGCGGTTCTATGGCTACACCTTC.

This clonotype has more than one count but fewer than ten. CDR3 DNA sequence: TGTGCCAGCAGGCCTTGGGAGCTGCGATCCTACAATGAGCAGTTCTTC. This codes for CASRPWELRSYNEQFF. The chain combines TRBV6-1 with TRBJ2-1; weak D call: TRBD2 (5 bases). Germline V gives CDR1 MNHNS, CDR2 SASEGT. The CDR3 contains 16 residues. The V end lost 6 bases, the J end lost 1 base, and 16 bases lay between the germline ends.

The chain uses TRBV6-1 and TRBJ2-1; 11 bases agree with TRBD2. This CDR3 has 15 amino acids. Germline V gives CDR1 MNHNS, CDR2 SASEGT. Trimming cost V 6 bases and J 10 bases; bases outside gene matches: 11. This CDR3 is CASRHLAGGPVEQFF. The CDR3 DNA reads as TGTGCCAGCAGGCATTTAGCGGGAGGGCCGGTCGAGCAGTTCTTC.

This clonotype was counted only a few times. This CDR3 is CATSVGAGGYNEQFF. The CDR3, as DNA: TGTGCCACCAGTGTGGGAGCGGGAGGCTACAATGAGCAGTTCTTC. The chain has TRBV24-1 and TRBJ2-1; the match to TRBD2 covers 9 bases. The length of the CDR3 is 15 residues. The germline CDR1 and CDR2 sequences are KGHDR and SFDVKD. V dropped 5 bases and J dropped 3; count of bases not matched to a gene: 4.

This clonotype has more than one count but fewer than ten. The genes are TRBV20-1 and TRBJ2-3; 7 bases are a match to TRBD1. From germline, CDR1 is DFQATT and CDR2 SNEGSKA (reference sequence). With V trimmed by 0 bases and J by 2 bases, 5 bases remained unmatched. The CDR3 has 15 amino acids. The CDR3 here is CSARDGGQSTDTQYF. The CDR3 DNA reads TGCAGTGCTAGAGATGGGGGACAGTCCACAGATACGCAGTATTTT.

The V gene is TRBV20-1, the J gene TRBJ2-5, with 9 positions matching TRBD1. Germline loops: CDR1 DFQATT, CDR2 SNEGSKA (reference sequence). V lost 1 base, J lost 3 bases, and 0 bases stayed unmatched. The CDR3 runs 13 residues. CDR3 in amino acids: CSARGDREETQYF. The CDR3 DNA is TGCAGTGCTAGAGGGGACAGGGAAGAGACCCAGTACTTC.

CDR3 DNA: TGTGCCAGCAGCGTTAGCGGGACTCCCTACGAGCAGTACTTC. It is translated as CASSVSGTPYEQYF. The chain has TRBV9 and TRBJ2-7; 8 bases align to TRBD2. This CDR3 is 14 amino acids long. Germline assignment: CDR1 SGDLS and CDR2 YYNGEE. With 2 bases clipped from V and 2 bases from J, the junction kept 3 bases outside the gene matches.

The V call is TRBV7-2, the J call TRBJ2-3, with 7 bases that match TRBD2. This CDR3 region has 16 residues. J gave up 5 bases and V 5 bases, and 13 bases lay outside the gene matches. Germline CDR1 and CDR2: SGHTA and FQGNSA. CDR3 in amino acids: CASSPASGGRGDTQYF. CDR3 nucleotide sequence: TGTGCCAGCAGCCCGGCGTCGGGCGGGAGAGGAGATACGCAGTATTTT.

There are a few counts of this clonotype. This chain links TRBV18 with TRBJ1-1, with 10 bases fitting TRBD1. J was trimmed by 5 bases and V by 3 bases; bases with no gene match: 9. The CDR3 has 16 amino acids. The germline CDR1 and CDR2 sequences are KGHSH and LQKENI. The CDR3 DNA reads TGTGCCAGCTCACCGGGGACAGGGGTAGGTAGGACTGAAGCTTTCTTT. It specifies CASSPGTGVGRTEAFF.

This clonotype was observed a handful of times. The chain recombines TRBV5-1 with TRBJ2-1, with 10 bases matching TRBD1. There are 13 residues in the CDR3. Trimming cost V 6 bases and J 6 bases; bases outside gene matches: 3. CDR1 is SGHRS, CDR2 YFSETQ, per germline. CDR3 residues: CASTWDRGNEQFF. The CDR3 DNA is TGCGCCAGCACCTGGGACAGGGGCAATGAGCAGTTCTTC.

The sample holds many counts of this clonotype. The chain uses TRBV12-3 or TRBV12-4 and TRBJ1-6, with D perhaps TRBD1 (6 bases). This CDR3 region has 13 residues. Trimming shortened V by 4 bases and J by 16 bases, and 17 bases separated the two germline ends. DNA of the CDR3: TGTGCCAGCAGTTCAACACAGGGCAGTAATCTCCACTTT. Protein: CASSSTQGSNLHF.

The rearrangement uses TRBV20-1 and TRBJ1-2; D not resolved. The V gene's germline CDR1 is DFQATT and CDR2 SNEGSKA (reference sequence). Trimming took 4 bases from V and 2 from J, leaving 11 bases between them. This CDR3 spans 13 amino acids. CDR3 sequence (DNA): TGCAGTGCTAATTTTGCAGAGAACTATGGCTACACCTTC. Its protein product is CSANFAENYGYTF.

This clonotype was observed at least ten times. DNA for the CDR3: TGTGCCAGCAGCTTAGATCCAACAGGGGTCAACATTCAGTACTTC. It codes for CASSLDPTGVNIQYF. The genes are TRBV11-2 and TRBJ2-4; TRBD1 matches 7 bases. Germline CDR1 is SGHAT and CDR2 is FQNNGV. CDR3 size: 15 residues. The V and J ends lost 0 bases and 7 bases, in that order; junction bases with no gene match: 6.

This clonotype was counted at least ten times. The chain is built from TRBV7-3 and TRBJ1-1; D is possibly TRBD1 (6 bases). Trimming left V 5 bases short and J 0 bases short, with 10 bases between. CDR1 and CDR2 from the germline V gene are SGHTA and FQGTGA. This CDR3 has 14 residues. CDR3 residues: CASSLDRVNTEAFF. The CDR3 DNA follows: TGTGCCAGCAGCCTGGACAGAGTGAACACTGAAGCTTTCTTT.